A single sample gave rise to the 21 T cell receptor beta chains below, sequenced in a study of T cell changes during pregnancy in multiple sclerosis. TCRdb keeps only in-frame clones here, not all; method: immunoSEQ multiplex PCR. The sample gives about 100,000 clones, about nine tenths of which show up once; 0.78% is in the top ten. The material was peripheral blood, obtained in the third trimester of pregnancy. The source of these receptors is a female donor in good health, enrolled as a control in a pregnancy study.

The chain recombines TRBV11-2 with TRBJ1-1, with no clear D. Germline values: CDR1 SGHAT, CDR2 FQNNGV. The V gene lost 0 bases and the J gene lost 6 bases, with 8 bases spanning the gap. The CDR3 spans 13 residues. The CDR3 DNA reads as TGTGCCAGCAGCTTAGATAAAATTTCTGAAGCTTTCTTT. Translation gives CASSLDKISEAFF.

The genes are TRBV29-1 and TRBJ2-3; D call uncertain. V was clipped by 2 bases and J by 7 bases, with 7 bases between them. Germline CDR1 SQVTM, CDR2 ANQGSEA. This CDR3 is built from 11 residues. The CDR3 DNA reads TGCAGCGTTGAAAGAGGATATACGCAGTATTTT. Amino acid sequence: CSVERGYTQYF.

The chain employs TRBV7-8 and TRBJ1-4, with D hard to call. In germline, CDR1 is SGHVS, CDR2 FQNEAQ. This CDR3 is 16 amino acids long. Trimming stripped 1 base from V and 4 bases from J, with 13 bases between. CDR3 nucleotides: TGTGCCAGCAGCTTAGAGTTTGGCAGACATAATGAAAAACTGTTTTTT. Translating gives CASSLEFGRHNEKLFF.

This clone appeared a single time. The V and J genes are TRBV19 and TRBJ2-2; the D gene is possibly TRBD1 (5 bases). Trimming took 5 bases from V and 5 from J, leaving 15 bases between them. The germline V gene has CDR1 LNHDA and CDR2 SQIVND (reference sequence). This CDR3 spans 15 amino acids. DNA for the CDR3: TGTGCCAGTAGTCGTGGGGCCCCCCGAACCGGGGAGCTGTTTTTT. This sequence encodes CASSRGAPRTGELFF.

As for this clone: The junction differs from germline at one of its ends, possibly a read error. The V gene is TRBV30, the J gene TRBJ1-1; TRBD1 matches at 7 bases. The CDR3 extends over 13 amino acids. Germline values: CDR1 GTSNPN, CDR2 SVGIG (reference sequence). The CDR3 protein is CAWSSEGALGKIF. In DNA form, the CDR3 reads TGTGCCTGGAGCTCCGAGGGGGCCCTTGGGAAGATCTTT.

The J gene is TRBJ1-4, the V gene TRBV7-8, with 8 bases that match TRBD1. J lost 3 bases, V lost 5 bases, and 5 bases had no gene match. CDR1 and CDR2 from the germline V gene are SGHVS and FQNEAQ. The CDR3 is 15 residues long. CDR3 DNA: TGTGCCAGCAGCAACAGACAGGGGCCTAATGAAAAACTGTTTTTT. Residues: CASSNRQGPNEKLFF.

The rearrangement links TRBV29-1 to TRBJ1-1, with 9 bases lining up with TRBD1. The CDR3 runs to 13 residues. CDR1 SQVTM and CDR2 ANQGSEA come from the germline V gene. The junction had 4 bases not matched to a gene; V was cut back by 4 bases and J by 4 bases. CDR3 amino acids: CSVAGTGSTEAFF. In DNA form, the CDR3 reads TGCAGCGTTGCGGGGACAGGGAGCACTGAAGCTTTCTTT.

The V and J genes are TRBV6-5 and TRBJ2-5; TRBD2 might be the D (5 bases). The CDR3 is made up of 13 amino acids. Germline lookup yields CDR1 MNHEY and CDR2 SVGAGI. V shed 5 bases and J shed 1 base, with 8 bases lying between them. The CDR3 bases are TGTGCCAGCAGTCCCGGGATCCAAGAGACCCAGTACTTC. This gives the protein CASSPGIQETQYF.

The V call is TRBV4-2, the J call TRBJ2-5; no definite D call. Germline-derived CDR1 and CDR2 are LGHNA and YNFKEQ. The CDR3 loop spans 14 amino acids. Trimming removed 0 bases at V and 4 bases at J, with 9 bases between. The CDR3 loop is CASSQESRSETQYF. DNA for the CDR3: TGTGCCAGCAGCCAAGAGAGTAGATCAGAGACCCAGTACTTC.

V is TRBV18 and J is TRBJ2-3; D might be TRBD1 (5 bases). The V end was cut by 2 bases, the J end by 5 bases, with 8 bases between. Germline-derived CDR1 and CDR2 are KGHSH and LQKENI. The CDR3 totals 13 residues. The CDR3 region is CASSPGARDTQYF. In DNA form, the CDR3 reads TGTGCCAGCTCACCAGGGGCTCGAGATACGCAGTATTTT.

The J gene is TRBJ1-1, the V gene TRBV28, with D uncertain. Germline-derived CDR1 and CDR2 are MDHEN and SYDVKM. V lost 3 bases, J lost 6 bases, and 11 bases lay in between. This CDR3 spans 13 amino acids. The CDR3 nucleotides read TGTGCCAGCAGTTTTTGGGCGGGCCCTGAAGCTTTCTTT. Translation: CASSFWAGPEAFF.

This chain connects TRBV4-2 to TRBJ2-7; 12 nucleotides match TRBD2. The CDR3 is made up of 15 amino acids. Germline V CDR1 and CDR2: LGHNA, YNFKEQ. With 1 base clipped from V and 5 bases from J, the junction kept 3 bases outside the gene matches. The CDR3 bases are TGTGCCAGCAGCCAAGGTGCTAGCGGGGGGGACGAGCAGTACTTC. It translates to CASSQGASGGDEQYF.

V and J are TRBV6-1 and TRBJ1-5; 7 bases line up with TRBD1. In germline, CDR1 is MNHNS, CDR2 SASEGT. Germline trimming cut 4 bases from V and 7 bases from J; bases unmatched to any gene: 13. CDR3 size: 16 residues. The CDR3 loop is CASSAWGTDVGQPQHF. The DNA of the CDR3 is TGTGCCAGCAGTGCCTGGGGGACAGACGTCGGACAGCCCCAGCATTTT.

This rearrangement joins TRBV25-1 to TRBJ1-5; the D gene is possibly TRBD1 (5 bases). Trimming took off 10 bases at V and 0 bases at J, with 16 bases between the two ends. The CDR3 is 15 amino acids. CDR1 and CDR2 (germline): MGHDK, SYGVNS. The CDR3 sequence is CAIRWGESSNQPQHF. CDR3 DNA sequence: TGTGCCATCCGTTGGGGGGAGTCTAGCAATCAGCCCCAGCATTTT.

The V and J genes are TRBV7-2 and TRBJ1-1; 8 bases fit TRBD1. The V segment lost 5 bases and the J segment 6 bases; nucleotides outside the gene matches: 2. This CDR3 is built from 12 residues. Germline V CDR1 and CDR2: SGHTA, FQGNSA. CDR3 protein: CASSQTGAEAFF. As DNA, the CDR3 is TGTGCCAGCAGCCAGACAGGGGCTGAAGCTTTCTTT. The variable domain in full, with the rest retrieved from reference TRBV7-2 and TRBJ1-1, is GAGVSQSPSNKVTEKGKDVELRCDPISGHTALYWYRQSLGQGLEFLIYFQGNSAPDKSGLPSDRFSAERTGGSVSTLTIQRTQQEDSAVYLCASSQTGAEAFFGQGTRLTVV.

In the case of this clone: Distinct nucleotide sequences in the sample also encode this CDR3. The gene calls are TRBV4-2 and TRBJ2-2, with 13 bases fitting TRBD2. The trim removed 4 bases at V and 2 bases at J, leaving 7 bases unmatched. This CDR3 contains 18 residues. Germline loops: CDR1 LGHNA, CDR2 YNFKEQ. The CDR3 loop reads CASSRPTSGGSNTGELFF. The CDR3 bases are TGTGCCAGCAGCCGACCGACTAGCGGGGGGTCAAACACCGGGGAGCTGTTTTTT.

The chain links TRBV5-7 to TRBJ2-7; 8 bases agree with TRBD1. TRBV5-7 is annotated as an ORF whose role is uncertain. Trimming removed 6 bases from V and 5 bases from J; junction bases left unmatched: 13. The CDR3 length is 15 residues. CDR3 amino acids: CASTMRTGRLHEQYF. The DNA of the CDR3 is TGTGCCAGCACCATGCGGACAGGGAGGTTACACGAGCAGTACTTC.

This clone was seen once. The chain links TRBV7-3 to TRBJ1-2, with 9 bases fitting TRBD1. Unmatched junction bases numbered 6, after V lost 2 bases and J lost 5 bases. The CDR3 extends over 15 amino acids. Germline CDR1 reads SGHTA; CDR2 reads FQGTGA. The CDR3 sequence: CASSLGTGPVYGYTF. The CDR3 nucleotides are TGTGCCAGCAGCTTAGGGACAGGGCCAGTTTATGGCTACACCTTC.

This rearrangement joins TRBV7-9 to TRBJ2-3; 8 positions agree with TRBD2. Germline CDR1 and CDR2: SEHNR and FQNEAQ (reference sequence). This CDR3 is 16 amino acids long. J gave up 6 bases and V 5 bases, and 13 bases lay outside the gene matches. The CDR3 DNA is TGTGCCAGCAGCGCCCGGCAGGGCGGGGGGTGGGATACGCAGTATTTT. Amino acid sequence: CASSARQGGGWDTQYF.

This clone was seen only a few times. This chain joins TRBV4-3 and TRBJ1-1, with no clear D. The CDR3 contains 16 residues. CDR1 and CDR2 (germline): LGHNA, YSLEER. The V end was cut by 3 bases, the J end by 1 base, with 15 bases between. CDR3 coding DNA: TGCGCCAGCAGCCACCCCCAGGAAGGAAAGAACACTGAAGCTTTCTTT. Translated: CASSHPQEGKNTEAFF.

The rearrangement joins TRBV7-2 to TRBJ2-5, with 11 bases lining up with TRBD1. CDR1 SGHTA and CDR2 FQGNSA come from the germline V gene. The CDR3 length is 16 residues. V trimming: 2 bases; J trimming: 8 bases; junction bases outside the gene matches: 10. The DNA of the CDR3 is TGTGCCAGCAGCTTACTGTGGGACAGGGGGTTTCTAACCCAGTACTTC. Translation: CASSLLWDRGFLTQYF.